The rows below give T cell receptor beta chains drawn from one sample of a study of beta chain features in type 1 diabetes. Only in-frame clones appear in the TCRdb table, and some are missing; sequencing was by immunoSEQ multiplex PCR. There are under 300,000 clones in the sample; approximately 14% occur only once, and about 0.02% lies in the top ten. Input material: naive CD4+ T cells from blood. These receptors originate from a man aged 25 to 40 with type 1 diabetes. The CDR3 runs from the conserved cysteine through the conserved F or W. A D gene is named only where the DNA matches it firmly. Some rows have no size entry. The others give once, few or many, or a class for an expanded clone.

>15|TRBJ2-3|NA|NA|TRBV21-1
TGTGCCAGCAGCAAGAGAAGTCTAATCACAGATACGCAGTATTTT
CASSKRSLITDTQYF
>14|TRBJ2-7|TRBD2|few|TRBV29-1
TGCAGCGTGCCGACTAGCGGGAACTCCTACGAGCAGTACTTC
CSVPTSGNSYEQYF
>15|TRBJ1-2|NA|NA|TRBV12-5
TGTGCTAGTGGTTTGTCGCGGGGGACTCTCTATGGCTACACCTTC
CASGLSRGTLYGYTF
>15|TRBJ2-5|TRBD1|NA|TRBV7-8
TGTGCCAGCAGCCCGCGACAGGGGATCCAAGAGACCCAGTACTTC
CASSPRQGIQETQYF
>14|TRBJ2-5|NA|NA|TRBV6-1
TGTGCCAGCAGTGTTTCCACGGTGCAAGAGACCCAGTACTTC
CASSVSTVQETQYF
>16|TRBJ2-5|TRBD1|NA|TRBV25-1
TGTGCCAGCAGTGAAGCAGGCGGGACAGGGGTAGAGACCCAGTACTTC
CASSEAGGTGVETQYF
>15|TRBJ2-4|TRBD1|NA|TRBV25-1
TGTGCCAGCAGTGACGACGGACAGGGTAATAACATTCAGTACTTC
CASSDDGQGNNIQYF
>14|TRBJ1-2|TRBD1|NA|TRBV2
TGTGCCAGCAGCCTATCGACAGGGAACTATGGCTACACCTTC
CASSLSTGNYGYTF
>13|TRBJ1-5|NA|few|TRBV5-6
TGTGCCAGCAGCTTCCAGGCGAATCAGCCCCAGCATTTT
CASSFQANQPQHF
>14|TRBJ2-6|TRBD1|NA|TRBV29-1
TGCAGCGTGGCCAGGGGGACTGGGGCCAACGTCCTGACTTTC
CSVARGTGANVLTF
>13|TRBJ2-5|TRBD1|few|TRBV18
TGTGCCAGCTCACCGGGACAGGGGGAGACCCAGTACTTC
CASSPGQGETQYF
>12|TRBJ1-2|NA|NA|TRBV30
TGTGCCTTTACTCGGGAGACGATGGGCTACACCTTC
CAFTRETMGYTF
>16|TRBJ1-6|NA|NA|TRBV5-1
TGCGCCAGCAGCTTGGGAGGAACCCCGGATAATTCACCCCTCCACTTT
CASSLGGTPDNSPLHF
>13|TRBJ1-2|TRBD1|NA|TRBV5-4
TGTGCCAGCAGCTATGACAGGGGGGGAGGCTACACCTTC
CASSYDRGGGYTF
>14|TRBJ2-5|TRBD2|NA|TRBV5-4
TGTGCCAGCAGCTTTTCTAGCGGGAGAGAGACCCAGTACTTC
CASSFSSGRETQYF
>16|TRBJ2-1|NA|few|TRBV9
TGTGCCAGCAGCGTAGGCCAGGAACACTCCTACAATGAGCAGTTCTTC
CASSVGQEHSYNEQFF